Below are 29 T cell receptor beta chains sequenced from a single sample in a study of cytomegalovirus exposure and HLA in healthy donors. Researchers ran the PCR with 60 Vbeta and 13 Jbeta primers. Here immunoSEQ multiplex PCR was the method, and the copy in TCRdb shows in-frame clones only, minus some. The sample has fewer than 100,000 clones, roughly 75% seen once; the top ten hold over 0.95%. The sample consisted of PBMCs. These receptors came from a male donor in good health and CMV-seronegative.

The genes are TRBV4-2 and TRBJ2-5; 7 positions match TRBD1. Germline CDR1 and CDR2: LGHNA and YNFKEQ. The CDR3 spans 17 residues. V shed 1 base, J shed 3 bases, and the junction held 11 bases outside the gene matches. CDR3 DNA: TGTGCCAGCAGCCAAGGCCGATCCGGGACAGACAAAGAGACCCAGTACTTC. This sequence encodes CASSQGRSGTDKETQYF.

V is TRBV5-1 and J is TRBJ1-3, with unresolved D. Germline V gene lookup returns CDR1 SGHRS and CDR2 YFSETQ. The CDR3 is 11 amino acids. Trimming stripped 7 bases from V and 2 bases from J, with 4 bases between. CDR3: CASPPGNTIYF. CDR3 in DNA: TGCGCCAGCCCTCCTGGAAACACCATATATTTT.

V and J are TRBV30 and TRBJ1-2, with 7 nucleotides matching TRBD1. CDR3 size: 14 residues. Germline values: CDR1 GTSNPN, CDR2 SVGIG (reference sequence). V trimming: 2 bases; J trimming: 8 bases; junction bases outside the gene matches: 11. The CDR3 loop is CAWSPLTGFVGYTF. CDR3 nucleotides: TGTGCCTGGAGTCCTCTGACAGGGTTCGTCGGCTACACCTTC.

This sequence joins TRBV29-1 and TRBJ2-1, with TRBD1 identical over 8 bases. CDR3 length: 12 amino acids. The V and J ends lost 7 bases and 2 bases, in that order; junction bases with no gene match: 1. The germline gives CDR1 SQVTM, CDR2 ANQGSEA. The CDR3 is CSAGQAYNEQFF. In nucleotides, the CDR3 is TGCAGCGCGGGACAGGCCTACAATGAGCAGTTCTTC.

The chain couples TRBV28 to TRBJ2-7, with D possibly being TRBD1 (6 bases). V dropped 10 bases and J dropped 6 bases, with 16 bases sitting between them. This CDR3 spans 12 amino acids. Germline assignment: CDR1 MDHEN and CDR2 SYDVKM. The CDR3 reads CATREGGSEQYF. CDR3 DNA: TGTGCCACACGGGAAGGGGGAAGCGAGCAGTACTTC.

This clone appeared a few times. The chain joins TRBV6-1 to TRBJ1-5; a weak D match, TRBD1 (5 bases). Germline V gene sequence: CDR1 MNHNS, CDR2 SASEGT. V gave up 4 bases and J gave up 3 bases, with 13 bases separating them. The CDR3 spans 15 residues. The CDR3, as DNA: TGTGCCAGCAGTGGCCACGACAGCAACAATCAGCCCCAGCATTTT. Amino acid sequence: CASSGHDSNNQPQHF.

The chain employs TRBV5-4 and TRBJ1-2; D possibly corresponds to TRBD1 (5 bases). This CDR3 has 14 amino acids. Trimming pared 0 bases from V and 2 bases from J, leaving 8 bases between. The germline gives CDR1 SGHNT, CDR2 YYREEE (reference sequence). The CDR3 sequence is CASSLVQGNYGYTF. The CDR3 nucleotides are TGTGCCAGCAGCTTGGTGCAGGGAAACTATGGCTACACCTTC.

This clone has more than one count but fewer than ten. The chain has TRBV6-5 and TRBJ1-1, with 7 bases matching TRBD1. This CDR3 is built from 14 residues. Germline V gene lookup returns CDR1 MNHEY and CDR2 SVGAGI. V shed 7 bases and J 2 bases; nucleotides not matched to a gene: 7. CDR3 sequence: CASKTRGRNTEAFF. The CDR3, as DNA: TGTGCCAGCAAAACCAGGGGGAGAAACACTGAAGCTTTCTTT.

The V call is TRBV27, the J call TRBJ1-4; D gene ambiguous. The CDR3 is 13 amino acids. CDR1 and CDR2 (germline): MNHEY, SMNVEV (reference sequence). The ends were cut back, 3 bases at V and 8 bases at J, with 10 bases in the middle. In DNA form, the CDR3 reads TGTGCCAGCAGTTTCAACAGAGGGGAAAAACTGTTTTTT. Amino acid sequence: CASSFNRGEKLFF.

The chain combines TRBV9 with TRBJ2-1; 15 bases line up with TRBD2. There are 21 residues in the CDR3. From germline, CDR1 is SGDLS and CDR2 YYNGEE. The V gene end was trimmed by 2 bases and the J gene end by 5 bases; junction bases not matched to a gene: 17. The CDR3 region is CASSVQERIGLAGGPDNEQFF. The DNA for the CDR3 is TGTGCCAGCAGCGTCCAAGAGCGAATAGGACTAGCGGGAGGGCCCGACAATGAGCAGTTCTTC. The entire variable domain, with the rest obtained from reference TRBV9 and TRBJ2-1, is as follows: DSGVTQTPKHLITATGQRVTLRCSPRSGDLSVYWYQQSLDQGLQFLIQYYNGEERAKGNILERFSAQQFPDLHSELNLSSLELGDSALYFCASSVQERIGLAGGPDNEQFFGPGTRLTVL.

V usage is TRBV9 and J usage is TRBJ1-3; D not resolved. The V gene's germline CDR1 is SGDLS and CDR2 YYNGEE. The CDR3 extends over 13 amino acids. Trimming removed 7 bases at V and 3 bases at J, with 11 bases between. The CDR3 sequence: CASGESIGNTIYF. As DNA, the CDR3 is TGTGCCAGCGGAGAGTCTATTGGAAACACCATATATTTT.

This clone was seen more than once but under ten times. The genes are TRBV7-2 and TRBJ2-3; the D gene is possibly TRBD2 (5 bases). Germline CDR1 and CDR2: SGHTA and FQGNSA. This CDR3 has 16 residues. With 6 bases removed from V and 6 bases from J, the gap between germline ends came to 22 bases. CDR3 protein: CASSRLFTGSTDTQYF. The CDR3 bases are TGTGCCAGCAGTCGACTATTCACTGGGTCCACGGATACGCAGTATTTT.

The J gene is TRBJ2-3, the V gene TRBV5-6; perhaps TRBD1 as D (5 bases). The length of the CDR3 is 15 residues. V was shortened by 4 bases and J by 1 base, with 13 bases between the two germline ends. CDR1 is SGHDT, CDR2 YYEEEE, per germline. As DNA, the CDR3 is TGTGCCAGCAGCCGTCCAGGGCCGGGCACAGATACGCAGTATTTT. It is translated as CASSRPGPGTDTQYF.

The genes are TRBV6-5 and TRBJ1-3, with 11 positions matching TRBD1. Losses at the gene ends were 5 bases for V and 10 bases for J; bases not matched to a gene: 7. Looked up from germline, CDR1 is MNHEY and CDR2 is SVGAGI. CDR3 length equals 14 residues. In DNA, the CDR3 is TGTGCCAGCAGTCCCGGGACAGGGGGGACGACCATATATTTT. Its translation is CASSPGTGGTTIYF.

This chain links TRBV27 with TRBJ2-3, with D possibly matching TRBD1 (5 bases). The CDR3 contains 15 residues. CDR1 MNHEY and CDR2 SMNVEV come from the germline V gene (reference sequence). Trimming shortened V by 2 bases and J by 0 bases, and 9 bases separated the two germline ends. The CDR3 spells CASSLMGLSTDTQYF. CDR3 in DNA: TGTGCCAGCAGTTTAATGGGGCTTAGCACAGATACGCAGTATTTT.

The chain combines TRBV4-1 with TRBJ2-2, with D possibly matching TRBD2 (7 bases). Germline CDR1 reads MGHRA; CDR2 reads YSYEKL. The CDR3 length is 19 residues. Trimming removed 3 bases from V and 1 base from J, with 21 bases in between. CDR3 bases: TGCGCCAGCAGCCATCGGTGGGGGGCTAGCGGTGGGAACACCGGGGAGCTGTTTTTT. Amino acid sequence: CASSHRWGASGGNTGELFF.

Turning to this clone: One end of the junction varies from germline; a read error may be responsible. This chain uses TRBV11-2 with TRBJ1-6, with no clear D. The CDR3 length is 14 residues. CDR1 is SGHAT and CDR2 is FQNNGV in the germline V gene. The CDR3 DNA reads as TGTGCCAGCAGCTTAAGAAGTTCGAGTTCACCCCTCAACTTT. Amino acids: CASSLRSSSSPLNF.

The gene calls are TRBV11-2 and TRBJ2-1, with 7 bases that match TRBD2. V lost 1 base to trimming and J lost 9 bases; unmatched junction nucleotides: 6. The germline V gene has CDR1 SGHAT and CDR2 FQNNGV. The length of the CDR3 is 14 residues. CDR3 DNA: TGTGCCAGCAGCTTAGTGCGGGAGAGGGGTGAGCAGTTCTTC. As protein: CASSLVRERGEQFF.

The rearrangement joins TRBV20-1 to TRBJ2-1, with D uncertain. The CDR3 extends over 11 amino acids. Germline V lookup: CDR1 DFQATT, CDR2 SNEGSKA (reference sequence). Trimming removed 6 bases from V and 8 bases from J, with 11 bases in between. DNA for the CDR3: TGCAGTGCCCGAGTCGTCGATGAGCAGTTCTTC. It translates to CSARVVDEQFF.

This rearrangement joins TRBV11-2 to TRBJ2-2; D is perhaps TRBD2 (5 bases). Trimming pared 1 base from V and 7 bases from J, leaving 7 bases between. Germline values: CDR1 SGHAT, CDR2 FQNNGV. The CDR3 extends over 13 amino acids. The CDR3 reads CASSLGADGELFF. CDR3 nucleotides: TGTGCCAGCAGCTTAGGAGCGGACGGGGAGCTGTTTTTT.

The CDR3 region is CASSLGTSGRNEQFF. CDR3 sequence (DNA): TGTGCCAGCAGTCTGGGGACTAGCGGGAGAAATGAGCAGTTCTTC. V usage is TRBV27 and J usage is TRBJ2-1, with 14 bases matching TRBD2. The CDR3 length is 15 residues. The germline V gene has CDR1 MNHEY and CDR2 SMNVEV (reference sequence). V gave up 5 bases and J gave up 7 bases; unmatched junction bases: 4.

The chain links TRBV9 to TRBJ1-2, with 8 positions matching TRBD1. V trimming: 0 bases; J trimming: 0 bases; junction bases outside the gene matches: 13. The germline gives CDR1 SGDLS, CDR2 YYNGEE. The length of the CDR3 is 19 residues. The CDR3 coding sequence is TGTGCCAGCAGCGTAGGGGTTTTATCAGGGGGCGTATCTAACTATGGCTACACCTTC. Translating it yields CASSVGVLSGGVSNYGYTF.

The J gene is TRBJ1-1, the V gene TRBV6-1; D possibly corresponds to TRBD1 (6 bases). CDR1 is MNHNS and CDR2 is SASEGT in the germline V gene. The CDR3 length is 15 residues. V was clipped by 6 bases and J by 1 base, with 15 bases between them. CDR3 bases: TGTGCCAGCAGCCCAGGGACATGGGCGAACACTGAAGCTTTCTTT. It is translated as CASSPGTWANTEAFF.

This chain links TRBV9 with TRBJ1-5; 7 bases match TRBD1. This CDR3 is built from 15 residues. V shed 1 base, J shed 10 bases, and the junction held 11 bases outside the gene matches. Germline V CDR1 and CDR2: SGDLS, YYNGEE. Written as DNA, the CDR3 is TGTGCCAGCAGCGTAAACGGACAGGTTCAAAATCCCCAGCATTTT. It yields the protein CASSVNGQVQNPQHF.

This clone was counted only a few times. This sequence joins TRBV12-2 and TRBJ2-5; the table's TRBD1 call for D was not verified on the DNA. The DNA matches TRBJ2-7 better at its end, which makes the J call doubtful. TRBV12-2 is reported as a pseudogene. This CDR3 has 15 amino acids. As DNA, the CDR3 is TGTGCAAGTCGCTCCGGACAGGGGGCGCGGTACGAGCAGTACTTC. This encodes CASRSGQGARYEQYF.

The count of this clone is one. V usage is TRBV7-9 and J usage is TRBJ1-6, with D possibly TRBD1 on 6 matching bases. V was pared by 2 bases and J by 7 bases, with 9 bases between. The CDR3 has 14 amino acids. Germline CDR1 reads SEHNR; CDR2 reads FQNEAQ (reference sequence). The CDR3 is CASSLNTGNSPLHF. CDR3 nucleotide sequence: TGTGCCAGCAGCTTAAACACAGGGAATTCACCCCTCCACTTT. Using reference TRBV7-9 and TRBJ1-6 for the parts outside the CDR3, the full variable domain is DTGVSQNPRHKITKRGQNVTFRCDPISEHNRLYWYRQTLGQGPEFLTYFQNEAQLEKSRLLSDRFSAERPKGSFSTLEIQRTEQGDSAMYLCASSLNTGNSPLHFGNGTRLTVT.

This clone showed up just once. At one boundary the junction diverges from the germline segment, which might be a read error. The V call is TRBV6-5, the J call TRBJ1-2, with 7 bases that match TRBD1. This CDR3 comprises 16 residues. Germline CDR1 MNHEY, CDR2 SVGAGI. CDR3 sequence reads: CASSYTPQGDTYGYPF. CDR3 in DNA: TGTGCCAGCAGTTACACCCCCCAGGGGGATACCTATGGCTACCCCTTC.

The V call is TRBV7-3, the J call TRBJ1-1; D not certain. V was shortened by 5 bases and J by 1 base, with 8 bases between the two germline ends. CDR3 length: 13 amino acids. CDR1 and CDR2 from the germline V gene are SGHTA and FQGTGA. As DNA, the CDR3 is TGTGCCAGCAGCCCCGAGGCGAACACTGAAGCTTTCTTT. It yields the protein CASSPEANTEAFF.

The chain recombines TRBV14 with TRBJ2-2; D is ambiguous. The germline V gene encodes CDR1 SGHDN and CDR2 FVKESK. Between the trimmed V and J ends, which lost 5 bases and 7 bases, there was a span of 8 bases. The CDR3 contains 12 residues. The CDR3 here is CASSDQFGELFF. Written as DNA, the CDR3 is TGTGCCAGCAGCGATCAGTTCGGGGAGCTGTTTTTT.